One and the same sample provided the 24 T cell receptor beta chains below, sequenced in a study of vaccination and CD4 T cells after COVID-19. No antigen has been identified for these receptors. Sequenced with the Oncomine TCR Beta short-read assay was DNA taken from cultured CD4+ T cells. One entry per CDR3 protein results from TCRdb running MiXCR on the PCR reads. The sample contains approximately 21,000 distinct CDR3 sequences, roughly 71% of which appear only once. Treatment denoted: approximately nine-day PBMC culture with coronavirus spike peptide pools or control peptides (ViraFEST assay). Input material: CD4+ T cells from blood, cultured in vitro. The receptors here all came from a human donor who had recovered from COVID-19.

The V and J genes are TRBV5-1 and TRBJ2-5, with 12 nucleotides matching TRBD1. V lost 4 bases to trimming and J lost 5 bases; unmatched junction nucleotides: 9. The CDR3 is made up of 16 amino acids. Looked up from germline, CDR1 is SGHRS and CDR2 is YFSETQ. CDR3 loop: CASSHKPGQGAETQYF. Here the CDR3 DNA reads TGCGCCAGCAGCCACAAACCGGGACAGGGGGCCGAGACCCAGTACTTC. The whole variable domain, filled in from reference TRBV5-1 and TRBJ2-5, reads KAGVTQTPRYLIKTRGQQVTLSCSPISGHRSVSWYQQTPGQGLQFLFEYFSETQRNKGNFPGRFSGRQFSNSRSEMNVSTLELGDSALYLCASSHKPGQGAETQYFGPGTRLLVL.

This chain links TRBV5-1 with TRBJ2-5; 13 bases are a match to TRBD2. The CDR3 length is 18 residues. The ends lost 2 bases at V and 2 bases at J; junction bases unmatched: 9. Germline V CDR1 and CDR2: SGHRS, YFSETQ. CDR3 bases: TGCGCCAGCAGCTTCGGACTAGCGGGAGTTGGTCTACAAGAGACCCAGTACTTC. Amino acids: CASSFGLAGVGLQETQYF. The whole variable domain, filled in from reference TRBV5-1 and TRBJ2-5, reads KAGVTQTPRYLIKTRGQQVTLSCSPISGHRSVSWYQQTPGQGLQFLFEYFSETQRNKGNFPGRFSGRQFSNSRSEMNVSTLELGDSALYLCASSFGLAGVGLQETQYFGPGTRLLVL.

V usage is TRBV19 and J usage is TRBJ2-7; D is uncertain. The CDR3 covers 14 residues. Trimming took 5 bases from V and 2 from J, leaving 13 bases between them. CDR1 is LNHDA and CDR2 is SQIVND in the germline V gene (reference sequence). CDR3 in amino acids: CASSLIGSTYEQYF. The CDR3 bases are TGTGCCAGTAGTCTTATAGGTTCTACCTACGAGCAGTACTTC.

The V and J genes are TRBV5-1 and TRBJ2-2; D not resolved. Between the trimmed V and J ends, which lost 1 base and 0 bases, there was a span of 7 bases. The CDR3 is 15 amino acids. Germline V lookup: CDR1 SGHRS, CDR2 YFSETQ. The CDR3 here is CASSLTDTNTGELFF. CDR3 nucleotide sequence: TGCGCCAGCAGCTTGACAGATACGAACACCGGGGAGCTGTTTTTT. The full variable domain, with the rest looked up from reference TRBV5-1 and TRBJ2-2, is KAGVTQTPRYLIKTRGQQVTLSCSPISGHRSVSWYQQTPGQGLQFLFEYFSETQRNKGNFPGRFSGRQFSNSRSEMNVSTLELGDSALYLCASSLTDTNTGELFFGEGSRLTVL.

V usage is TRBV20-1 and J usage is TRBJ1-3; 8 nucleotides match TRBD1. The length of the CDR3 is 14 residues. CDR1 and CDR2 (germline): DFQATT, SNEGSKA (reference sequence). V lost 4 bases and J lost 9; bases outside the gene matches: 11. CDR3: CSAKRDRPGGTIYF. CDR3 sequence (DNA): TGCAGTGCTAAAAGGGACAGGCCCGGGGGCACCATATATTTT.

This clonotype appeared once. V usage is TRBV5-1 and J usage is TRBJ1-6; 8 bases line up with TRBD1. The junction had 7 bases not matched to a gene; V was cut back by 1 base and J by 1 base. Germline CDR1 SGHRS, CDR2 YFSETQ. This CDR3 contains 18 residues. The CDR3 reads CASSLSPGGGSYNSPLHF. The CDR3 nucleotides read TGCGCCAGCAGCTTGTCCCCAGGGGGCGGATCCTATAATTCACCCCTCCACTTT.

A few counts support this clonotype. The chain links TRBV4-2 to TRBJ1-5; no clear D gene. Germline CDR1 is LGHNA and CDR2 is YNFKEQ. The CDR3 is made up of 17 amino acids. Trimming stripped 4 bases from V and 2 bases from J, with 18 bases between. The CDR3 DNA reads TGTGCCAGCAGCCGGGTTTCAAGTAATGATGGCAATCAGCCCCAGCATTTT. Translating gives CASSRVSSNDGNQPQHF.

The rearrangement links TRBV7-3 to TRBJ2-5; 10 bases line up with TRBD1. CDR1 and CDR2 from the germline V gene are SGHTA and FQGTGA. V lost 5 bases and J lost 7; bases outside the gene matches: 10. The CDR3 extends over 15 amino acids. The DNA of the CDR3 is TGTGCCAGCAGCCGGACAGGGGGGAGGTCGGGGACCCAGTACTTC. Translating it yields CASSRTGGRSGTQYF.

The chain links TRBV28 to TRBJ1-5, with D possibly TRBD1 on 5 matching bases. The CDR3 is 16 amino acids. Deletions cut 4 bases from V and 4 bases from J, with 17 bases between. Looked up from germline, CDR1 is MDHEN and CDR2 is SYDVKM. Here the CDR3 reads CASSSDRLPLNQPQHF. In DNA form, the CDR3 reads TGTGCCAGCAGTTCCGACAGACTTCCCCTGAATCAGCCCCAGCATTTT. Complete variable domain (other parts from reference TRBV28 and TRBJ1-5): DVKVTQSSRYLVKRTGEKVFLECVQDMDHENMFWYRQDPGLGLRLIYFSYDVKMKEKGDIPEGYSVSREKKERFSLILESASTNQTSMYLCASSSDRLPLNQPQHFGDGTRLSIL.

The J gene is TRBJ2-3, the V gene TRBV27, with D possibly being TRBD2 (5 bases). CDR1 and CDR2 (germline): MNHEY, SMNVEV (reference sequence). V was cut by 3 bases and J by 6 bases, with 16 bases left in between. The CDR3 length is 15 residues. The CDR3 loop is CASSFGLLGVDTQYF. Here the CDR3 DNA reads TGTGCCAGCAGTTTTGGGCTTTTGGGAGTCGATACGCAGTATTTT.

This clonotype was counted between two and nine times. The rearrangement links TRBV7-2 to TRBJ1-6; TRBD1 might be the D (5 bases). V gave up 4 bases and J gave up 5 bases, with 6 bases separating them. Germline V gives CDR1 SGHTA, CDR2 FQGNSA. The CDR3 extends over 13 amino acids. Here the CDR3 reads CASSSGNNSPLHF. CDR3 in DNA: TGTGCCAGCAGCTCAGGGAATAATTCACCCCTCCACTTT. The whole variable domain, remainder taken from reference TRBV7-2 and TRBJ1-6, is GAGVSQSPSNKVTEKGKDVELRCDPISGHTALYWYRQSLGQGLEFLIYFQGNSAPDKSGLPSDRFSAERTGGSVSTLTIQRTQQEDSAVYLCASSSGNNSPLHFGNGTRLTVT.

The chain uses TRBV7-2 and TRBJ2-2; 8 bases line up with TRBD2. Germline CDR1 and CDR2: SGHTA and FQGNSA. Unmatched junction bases numbered 8, after V lost 6 bases and J lost 5 bases. The CDR3 sequence is 15 residues long. CDR3 bases: TGTGCCAGCAGGCCGACCGGGACTAGAACCGGGGAGCTGTTTTTT. This encodes CASRPTGTRTGELFF.

There are a few counts of this clonotype. The rearrangement uses TRBV15 and TRBJ1-5; D gene uncertain. Trimming cost V 5 bases and J 3 bases, with 5 bases left between them. This CDR3 spans 12 amino acids. Germline-derived CDR1 and CDR2 are LNHNV and YYDKDF (reference sequence). CDR3 sequence reads: CATSGVNQPQHF. For the CDR3, the DNA is TGTGCCACCAGCGGGGTCAATCAGCCCCAGCATTTT.

This rearrangement joins TRBV7-8 to TRBJ1-2; 12 bases line up with TRBD1. J was trimmed by 7 bases and V by 1 base; bases with no gene match: 7. Germline lookup yields CDR1 SGHVS and CDR2 FQNEAQ. This CDR3 spans 16 amino acids. Here the CDR3 reads CASSLGGTGGDRGYTF. CDR3 DNA sequence: TGTGCCAGCAGCTTAGGGGGGACAGGGGGCGATCGTGGCTACACCTTC.

This chain uses TRBV7-6 with TRBJ1-2, with 8 bases identical to TRBD1. This CDR3 has 16 amino acids. With V trimmed by 0 bases and J by 1 base, 4 bases remained unmatched. The germline V gene encodes CDR1 SGHVS and CDR2 FNYEAQ. CDR3 protein: CASSLAAGGGNYGYTF. CDR3 sequence (DNA): TGTGCCAGCAGCTTAGCGGCAGGGGGCGGTAACTATGGCTACACCTTC.

The J gene is TRBJ2-1, the V gene TRBV6-1; no firm D call. Germline lookup yields CDR1 MNHNS and CDR2 SASEGT. Trimming took 5 bases from V and 6 from J, leaving 11 bases between them. The CDR3 spans 13 residues. The chain's CDR3 is CASSQQKFNEQFF. Here the CDR3 DNA reads TGTGCCAGCAGTCAACAGAAGTTCAATGAGCAGTTCTTC.

This clonotype was recorded a few times. J is TRBJ1-5 and V is TRBV6-1; D is unclear. CDR1 is MNHNS and CDR2 is SASEGT in the germline V gene. The CDR3 extends over 17 amino acids. V was trimmed by 5 bases and J by 5 bases, leaving 22 bases between them. The CDR3 protein is CASSPPLRGLLHQPQHF. Written as DNA, the CDR3 is TGTGCCAGCAGTCCCCCGCTGCGAGGGCTGCTCCATCAGCCCCAGCATTTT.

The chain has TRBV20-1 and TRBJ2-7; 16 bases match TRBD2. The V and J ends lost 4 bases and 3 bases, in that order; junction bases with no gene match: 6. CDR1 and CDR2 (germline): DFQATT, SNEGSKA (reference sequence). This CDR3 comprises 16 residues. The CDR3 protein is CSATGTSGREGYEQYF. CDR3 DNA: TGCAGTGCTACCGGGACTAGCGGGAGGGAGGGCTACGAGCAGTACTTC.

The chain uses TRBV18 and TRBJ2-4; possible D gene TRBD1, 6 bases. The V and J ends lost 3 bases and 9 bases respectively, with 21 bases between them. The CDR3 loop spans 16 amino acids. Germline-derived CDR1 and CDR2 are KGHSH and LQKENI. The CDR3 region has the DNA TGTGCCAGCTCACCCCGGGTGGGGACACGAGGTGTCATTCAGTACTTC. Residues: CASSPRVGTRGVIQYF. The whole variable domain, remainder taken from reference TRBV18 and TRBJ2-4, is NAGVMQNPRHLVRRRGQEARLRCSPMKGHSHVYWYRQLPEEGLKFMVYLQKENIIDESGMPKERFSAEFPKEGPSILRIQQVVRGDSAAYFCASSPRVGTRGVIQYFGAGTRLSVL.

In its sample, this clonotype was seen once. The J gene is TRBJ2-7, the V gene TRBV20-1, with 8 bases lining up with TRBD1. This CDR3 comprises 14 residues. The junction had 13 bases not matched to a gene; V was cut back by 5 bases and J by 7 bases. Germline-derived CDR1 and CDR2 are DFQATT and SNEGSKA (reference sequence). This chain's CDR3 is CSAGRQGRFTEQYF. Here the CDR3 DNA reads TGCAGTGCTGGAAGACAGGGGCGCTTTACTGAGCAGTACTTC.

Only one count was recorded for this clonotype. The chain has TRBV28 and TRBJ2-5; D ambiguous. Germline-derived CDR1 and CDR2 are MDHEN and SYDVKM. Trimming took off 2 bases at V and 2 bases at J, with 6 bases between the two ends. This CDR3 is built from 13 residues. Written as DNA, the CDR3 is TGTGCCAGCAGTTTAGTGGCGCAAGAGACCCAGTACTTC. Its translation is CASSLVAQETQYF.

The rearrangement joins TRBV10-1 to TRBJ1-1; 7 bases align to TRBD1. Germline V gene data show CDR1 as WNHNN and CDR2 as SYGVQD (reference sequence). V was pared by 10 bases and J by 0 bases, with 11 bases of the junction left unmatched. The length of the CDR3 is 15 residues. CDR3 sequence reads: CAIPGGDSLNTEAFF. The CDR3 DNA follows: TGCGCCATCCCGGGCGGGGACAGCCTGAACACTGAAGCTTTCTTT.

The chain joins TRBV27 to TRBJ2-1; D possibly corresponds to TRBD2 (5 bases). Trimming removed 10 bases at V and 10 bases at J, with 14 bases between. The germline V gene has CDR1 MNHEY and CDR2 SMNVEV (reference sequence). The length of the CDR3 is 11 residues. DNA of the CDR3: TGTGCCACCATAAGACCGGGGGAGCAGTTCTTC. This codes for CATIRPGEQFF.

The chain recombines TRBV19 with TRBJ1-5; D may be TRBD1 (6 bases). Germline V gene data show CDR1 as LNHDA and CDR2 as SQIVND (reference sequence). The V end lost 4 bases, the J end lost 7 bases, and 14 bases lay between the germline ends. The CDR3 has 14 amino acids. The CDR3 DNA is TGTGCCAGTAGTACGACAGGTATCAGACAGCCCCAGCATTTT. Protein: CASSTTGIRQPQHF.